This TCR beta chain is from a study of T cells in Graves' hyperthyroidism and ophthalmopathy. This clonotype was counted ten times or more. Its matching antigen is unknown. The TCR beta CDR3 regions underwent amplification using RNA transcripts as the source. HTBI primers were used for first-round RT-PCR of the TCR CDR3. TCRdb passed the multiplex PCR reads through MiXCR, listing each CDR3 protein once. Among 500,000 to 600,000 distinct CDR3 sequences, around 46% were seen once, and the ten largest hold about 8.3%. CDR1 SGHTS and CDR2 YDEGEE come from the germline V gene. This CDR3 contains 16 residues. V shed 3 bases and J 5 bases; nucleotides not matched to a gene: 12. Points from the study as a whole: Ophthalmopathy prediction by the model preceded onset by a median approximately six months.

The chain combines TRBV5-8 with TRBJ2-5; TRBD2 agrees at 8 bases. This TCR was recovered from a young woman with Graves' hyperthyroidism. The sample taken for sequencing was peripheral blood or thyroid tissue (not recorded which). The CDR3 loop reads CASSSALRGRRETQYF. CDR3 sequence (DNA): TGTGCCAGCAGCTCTGCCCTTCGCGGGAGGAGGGAGACCCAGTACTTC.